These 11 T cell receptor beta chains originate from one sample sequenced in a study of cytomegalovirus exposure and HLA in healthy donors. It was with 60 Vbeta and 13 Jbeta primers that the PCR ran. The protocol was immunoSEQ multiplex PCR, while the TCRdb copy is restricted to in-frame clones and leaves out a portion. This specimen shows 65,000 to 80,000 clones; the ten leading clones hold around 7.5%. Sequences were obtained from PBMCs. These receptors were collected from a female donor in good health and CMV-seropositive.

CDR3 nucleotides: TGTGCCAGCAGCTCACGAGCGGGGCATTACGAGCAGTACTTC. Translation: CASSSRAGHYEQYF. The chain joins TRBV7-2 to TRBJ2-7; 7 bases line up with TRBD2. V gave up 4 bases and J gave up 4 bases; unmatched junction bases: 7. The germline CDR1 and CDR2 sequences are SGHTA and FQGNSA. The CDR3 sequence is 14 residues long.

The chain links TRBV30 to TRBJ1-1; 8 bases are shared with TRBD1. Germline CDR1 GTSNPN, CDR2 SVGIG (reference sequence). The CDR3 is 13 residues long. V dropped 4 bases and J dropped 2; count of bases not matched to a gene: 3. The CDR3 here is CAWTGQANTEAFF. DNA of the CDR3: TGTGCCTGGACGGGACAGGCAAACACTGAAGCTTTCTTT. Full variable domain (rest looked up from reference TRBV30 and TRBJ1-1): SQTIHQWPATLVQPVGSPLSLECTVEGTSNPNLYWYRQAAGRGLQLLFYSVGIGQISSEVPQNLSASRPQDRQFILSSKKLLLSDSGFYLCAWTGQANTEAFFGQGTRLTVV.

The rearrangement links TRBV5-4 to TRBJ2-7; D is possibly TRBD2 (6 bases). V was trimmed by 4 bases and J by 4 bases, leaving 15 bases between them. Germline loops: CDR1 SGHNT, CDR2 YYREEE (reference sequence). The CDR3 extends over 14 amino acids. CDR3 sequence (DNA): TGTGCCAGCAGCCCTGGGACTGGAGGATACGAGCAGTACTTC. It translates to CASSPGTGGYEQYF. Variable domain in full (rest from reference TRBV5-4 and TRBJ2-7): ETGVTQSPTHLIKTRGQQVTLRCSSQSGHNTVSWYQQALGQGPQFIFQYYREEENGRGNFPPRFSGLQFPNYSSELNVNALELDDSALYLCASSPGTGGYEQYFGPGTRLTVT.

The V and J genes are TRBV6-1 and TRBJ2-7; D gene ambiguous. Looked up from germline, CDR1 is MNHNS and CDR2 is SASEGT. This CDR3 has 14 amino acids. Trimming shortened V by 3 bases and J by 0 bases, and 9 bases separated the two germline ends. CDR3 in DNA: TGTGCCAGCAGTGACCTTGGTAGCTCCTACGAGCAGTACTTC. Its protein product is CASSDLGSSYEQYF.

The chain uses TRBV10-3 and TRBJ2-2, with a weak D call TRBD2 (6 bases). Germline values: CDR1 ENHRY, CDR2 SYGVKD. The CDR3 runs to 15 residues. Trimming pared 3 bases from V and 4 bases from J, leaving 12 bases between. CDR3 loop: CAISDLTGSTGELFF. The CDR3 DNA reads TGTGCCATCAGTGATTTGACCGGGAGCACCGGGGAGCTGTTTTTT.

J is TRBJ1-1 and V is TRBV7-3; tentative D call: TRBD1 (6 bases). Germline CDR1 is SGHTA and CDR2 is FQGTGA. CDR3 size: 15 residues. Trimming took 5 bases from V and 1 from J, leaving 14 bases between them. The CDR3 DNA sequence: TGTGCCAGCAGCCCCTTACCGGGACAGAACACTGAAGCTTTCTTT. Translated, it gives CASSPLPGQNTEAFF.

CDR3 in DNA: TGTGCCAGTAGAGTCGGGGGTCACTACAATGAAAAACTGTTTTTT. Protein product: CASRVGGHYNEKLFF. The chain links TRBV19 to TRBJ1-4; D is perhaps TRBD1 (5 bases). The CDR3 has 15 residues. The V and J ends lost 6 bases and 5 bases respectively, with 16 bases between them. Germline-derived CDR1 and CDR2 are LNHDA and SQIVND (reference sequence).

The chain recombines TRBV28 with TRBJ1-4; D call uncertain. V was clipped by 4 bases and J by 6 bases, with 18 bases between them. This CDR3 is built from 16 residues. Germline V gene sequence: CDR1 MDHEN, CDR2 SYDVKM. The CDR3 DNA reads TGTGCCAGCAGTTGGCGCGGGTGGGGAAGTGATGAAAAACTGTTTTTT. This encodes CASSWRGWGSDEKLFF.

The gene calls are TRBV2 and TRBJ1-5, with D possibly being TRBD1 (6 bases). This CDR3 contains 13 residues. V lost 8 bases and J lost 5, with 13 bases in between. Germline CDR1 reads SNHLY; CDR2 reads FYNNEI. This CDR3 reads CASVSGGHQPQHF. The DNA for the CDR3 is TGTGCCAGCGTCTCGGGGGGCCATCAGCCCCAGCATTTT.

The chain uses TRBV19 and TRBJ2-7; a possible D gene is TRBD2 (5 bases). V was cut by 2 bases and J by 5 bases, with 10 bases left in between. CDR1 is LNHDA and CDR2 is SQIVND in the germline V gene (reference sequence). The CDR3 runs 13 residues. In DNA, the CDR3 is TGTGCCAGTAGTATAAGAGGGATGGACGAGCAGTACTTC. Translating gives CASSIRGMDEQYF.

The genes are TRBV11-3 and TRBJ2-2, with TRBD1 identical over 7 bases. The CDR3 loop spans 17 amino acids. V lost 2 bases and J lost 0; bases outside the gene matches: 6. The germline V gene has CDR1 SGHNT and CDR2 YENEEA. The CDR3: CASSLYGGQSNTGELFF. Written as DNA, the CDR3 is TGTGCCAGCAGCTTATATGGGGGACAGTCGAACACCGGGGAGCTGTTTTTT. Combining the CDR3 with reference TRBV11-3 and TRBJ2-2 gives the whole variable domain EAGVVQSPRYKIIEKKQPVAFWCNPISGHNTLYWYLQNLGQGPELLIRYENEEAVDDSQLPKDRFSAERLKGVDSTLKIQPAELGDSAVYLCASSLYGGQSNTGELFFGEGSRLTVL.